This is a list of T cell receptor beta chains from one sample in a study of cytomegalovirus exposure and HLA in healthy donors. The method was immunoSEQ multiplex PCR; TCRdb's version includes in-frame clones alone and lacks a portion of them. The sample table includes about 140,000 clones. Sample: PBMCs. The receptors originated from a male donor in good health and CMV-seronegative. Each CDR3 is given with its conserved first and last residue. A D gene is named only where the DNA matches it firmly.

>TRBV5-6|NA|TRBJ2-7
CASSLATGGSTYEQYF
TGTGCCAGCAGCTTAGCCACTGGCGGCTCGACCTACGAGCAGTACTTC
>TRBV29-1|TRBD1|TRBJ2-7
CSVAGFSGTDPYEQYF
TGCAGCGTTGCGGGTTTTTCAGGGACAGACCCCTACGAGCAGTACTTC
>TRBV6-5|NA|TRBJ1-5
CASSRRRDQPQHF
TGTGCCAGCAGTCGTCGAAGAGATCAGCCCCAGCATTTT
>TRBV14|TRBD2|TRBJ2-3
CASSQDPSGRAGTDTQYF
TGTGCCAGCAGCCAAGATCCTAGCGGGAGGGCCGGAACAGATACGCAGTATTTT
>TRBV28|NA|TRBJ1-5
CASSTRAGNQPQHF
TGTGCCAGCAGTACCAGGGCTGGCAATCAGCCCCAGCATTTT
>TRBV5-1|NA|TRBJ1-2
CASSLFTGTNYGYTF
TGCGCCAGCAGCTTGTTCACAGGGACTAACTATGGCTACACCTTC
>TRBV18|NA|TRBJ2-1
CASSPSGIDEQFF
TGTGCCAGCTCACCATCCGGGATCGATGAGCAGTTCTTC
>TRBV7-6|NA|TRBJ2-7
CASSFSRSAYEQYF
TGTGCCAGCAGCTTCTCCAGGTCGGCCTACGAGCAGTACTTC
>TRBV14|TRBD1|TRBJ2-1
CASSLGRQGAYNEQFF
TGTGCCAGCAGCCTCGGCCGACAGGGGGCCTACAATGAGCAGTTCTTC
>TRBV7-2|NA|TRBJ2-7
CASSLVRYEQYF
TGTGCCAGCAGCTTAGTTCGGTACGAGCAGTACTTC
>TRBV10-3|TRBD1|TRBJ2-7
CAISEGGQGLHEQYF
TGTGCCATCAGTGAGGGAGGACAGGGACTCCACGAGCAGTACTTC
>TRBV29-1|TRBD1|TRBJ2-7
CSVEPAGGPREQYF
TGCAGCGTTGAACCCGCAGGGGGTCCCCGCGAGCAGTACTTC
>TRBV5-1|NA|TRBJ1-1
CASSQTGNPEAFF
TGCGCCAGCAGCCAGACGGGGAACCCTGAAGCTTTCTTT
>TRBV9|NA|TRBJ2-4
CASSVAMEGQQYF
TGTGCCAGCAGCGTCGCAATGGAGGGACAGCAGTACTTC
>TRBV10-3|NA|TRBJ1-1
CAIRVHENTEAFF
TGTGCCATCAGAGTACACGAGAACACTGAAGCTTTCTTT
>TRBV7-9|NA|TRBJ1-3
CASSLGQANTIYF
TGTGCCAGCAGCTTAGGACAGGCGAACACCATATATTTT
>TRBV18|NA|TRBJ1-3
CASSSGDRYSGNTIYF
TGTGCCAGCTCCTCCGGTGACAGGTACTCTGGAAACACCATATATTTT
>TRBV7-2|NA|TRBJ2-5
CASSLAGRQETQYF
TGTGCCAGCAGCTTAGCGGGGCGGCAAGAGACCCAGTACTTC
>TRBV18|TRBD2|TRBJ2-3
CASSRGLAGAGTDTQYF
TGTGCCAGCTCACGGGGACTAGCGGGAGCCGGCACAGATACGCAGTATTTT
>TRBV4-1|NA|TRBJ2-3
CASSQGERLGGADTQYF
TGCGCCAGCAGCCAAGGGGAGCGATTGGGCGGGGCAGATACGCAGTATTTT
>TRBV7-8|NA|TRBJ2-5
CASSLVRGSRVQYF
TGTGCCAGCAGCTTAGTCCGGGGTTCCCGAGTCCAGTACTTC
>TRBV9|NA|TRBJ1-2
CASSPFLQGSAYGYTF
TGTGCCAGCAGCCCTTTCTTGCAGGGGTCCGCCTATGGCTACACCTTC
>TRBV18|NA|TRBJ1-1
CASSPPGGRRDTEAFF
TGTGCCAGCTCACCACCCGGGGGGCGGCGAGACACTGAAGCTTTCTTT
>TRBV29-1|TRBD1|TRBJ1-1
CSAMTGEAFF
TGCAGCGCTATGACAGGGGAAGCTTTCTTT
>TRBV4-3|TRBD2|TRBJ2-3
CASSQERGGGTDTQYF
TGCGCCAGCAGCCAAGAACGGGGGGGTGGCACAGATACGCAGTATTTT
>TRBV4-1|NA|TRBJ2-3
CASSHRRGANSSGRTDTQYF
TGCGCCAGCAGCCACCGAAGGGGGGCCAATTCTAGCGGTCGTACAGATACGCAGTATTTT
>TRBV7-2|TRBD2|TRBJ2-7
CASSLGVSGEREQYF
TGTGCCAGCAGCTTAGGAGTTAGCGGGGAGAGGGAGCAGTACTTC
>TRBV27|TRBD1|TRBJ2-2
CASSLNRGRTGELFF
TGTGCCAGCAGTTTAAACAGGGGGCGGACCGGGGAGCTGTTTTTT
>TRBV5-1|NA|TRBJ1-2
CASSLGFANLGGYTF
TGTGCCAGCAGCTTGGGGTTCGCGAATTTGGGCGGCTACACCTTC
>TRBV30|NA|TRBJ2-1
CAWSVHLGRGRPSSYNEQFF
TGTGCCTGGAGTGTACATTTAGGCAGGGGGAGGCCGAGCTCCTACAATGAGCAGTTCTTC
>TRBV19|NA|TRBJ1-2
CASSQQEGANYGYTF
TGTGCCAGTAGTCAGCAGGAGGGCGCTAACTATGGCTACACCTTC
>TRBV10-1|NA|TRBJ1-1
CASSDRDTEAFF
TGCGCCAGCAGTGACAGGGACACTGAAGCTTTCTTT
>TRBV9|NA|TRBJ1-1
CASSVGIVGREVGFPAFF
TGTGCCAGCAGCGTAGGGATCGTGGGCAGGGAGGTGGGTTTTCCAGCTTTCTTT
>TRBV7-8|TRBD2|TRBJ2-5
CASSLETSGGPGTQYF
TGTGCCAGCAGCTTAGAGACTAGCGGCGGCCCGGGGACCCAGTACTTC
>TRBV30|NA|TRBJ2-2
CAHMRKRGTGELFF
TGTGCCCATATGCGCAAGCGAGGCACCGGGGAGCTGTTTTTT
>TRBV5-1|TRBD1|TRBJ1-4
CASSPAPGTGGEEKLFF
TGCGCCAGCAGCCCAGCTCCCGGGACAGGGGGGGAGGAAAAACTGTTTTTT
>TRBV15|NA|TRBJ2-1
CATSRDPGDTHNEQFF
TGTGCCACCAGCAGAGATCCCGGGGATACCCACAATGAGCAGTTCTTC
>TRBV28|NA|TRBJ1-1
CASSPAGAGTEAFF
TGTGCCAGCAGTCCCGCGGGGGCAGGGACTGAAGCTTTCTTT
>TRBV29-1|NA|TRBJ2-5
CSVEASLSQETQYF
TGCAGCGTTGAAGCTAGCCTCTCTCAAGAGACCCAGTACTTC
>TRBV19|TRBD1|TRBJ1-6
CASSGTGDSPLHF
TGTGCCAGTTCCGGGACAGGGGATTCACCCCTCCACTTT
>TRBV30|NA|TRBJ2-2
CAWSPPPVGELFF
TGTGCCTGGAGTCCGCCACCGGTCGGGGAGCTGTTTTTT
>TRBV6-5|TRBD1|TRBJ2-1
CASSTGSSYNEQFF
TGTGCCAGCTCGACAGGGAGCTCCTACAATGAGCAGTTCTTC
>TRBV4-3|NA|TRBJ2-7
CASSQDAQGSYEQYF
TGCGCCAGCAGCCAAGATGCGCAGGGCTCCTACGAGCAGTACTTC
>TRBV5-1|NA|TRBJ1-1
CASSAGAEAFF
TGCGCCAGCAGCGCCGGGGCTGAAGCTTTCTTT
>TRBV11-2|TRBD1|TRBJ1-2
CASSTGQQNYGYTF
TGTGCCAGCAGCACGGGACAGCAAAACTATGGCTACACCTTC
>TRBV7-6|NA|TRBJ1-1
CASSARGAQNTEAFF
TGTGCCAGCAGCGCCCGGGGGGCCCAGAACACTGAAGCTTTCTTT
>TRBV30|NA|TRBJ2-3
CASDRVLRADTQYF
TGTGCCTCCGACCGGGTCCTCAGAGCAGATACGCAGTATTTT
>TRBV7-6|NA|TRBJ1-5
CASSPTEEYNQPQHF
TGTGCCAGCAGCCCGACAGAAGAATACAATCAGCCCCAGCATTTT
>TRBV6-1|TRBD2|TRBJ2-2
CASSGAGGTGELFF
TGTGCCAGCAGTGGCGCGGGAGGGACCGGGGAGCTGTTTTTT
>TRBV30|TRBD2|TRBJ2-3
CAWSGLAGVADTQYF
TGTGCCTGGAGTGGACTAGCGGGGGTGGCAGATACGCAGTATTTT